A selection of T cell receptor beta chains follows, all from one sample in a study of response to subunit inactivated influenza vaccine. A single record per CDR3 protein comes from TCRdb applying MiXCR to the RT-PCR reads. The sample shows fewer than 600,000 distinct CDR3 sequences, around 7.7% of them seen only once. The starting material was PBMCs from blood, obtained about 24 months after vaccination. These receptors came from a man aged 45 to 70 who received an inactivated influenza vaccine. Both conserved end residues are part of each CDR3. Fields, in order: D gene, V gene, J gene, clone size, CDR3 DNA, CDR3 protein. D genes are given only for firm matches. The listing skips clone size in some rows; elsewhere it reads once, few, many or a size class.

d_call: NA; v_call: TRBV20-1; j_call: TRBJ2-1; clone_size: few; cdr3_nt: TGCAGTGCTAGAGCAGGCGACAGAGGTAATGAGCAGTTCTTC; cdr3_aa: CSARAGDRGNEQFF
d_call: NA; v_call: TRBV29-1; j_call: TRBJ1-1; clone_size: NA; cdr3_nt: TGCAGCGTTGAATTGAAAATGAACACTGAAGCTTTCTTT; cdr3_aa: CSVELKMNTEAFF
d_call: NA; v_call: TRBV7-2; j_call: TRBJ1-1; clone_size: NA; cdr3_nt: TGTGCCAGCAGCTTAGGGCCCAGGGGCACTGAAGCTTTCTTT; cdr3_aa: CASSLGPRGTEAFF
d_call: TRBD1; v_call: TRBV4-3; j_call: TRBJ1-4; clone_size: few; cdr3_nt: TGCGCCAGCAGCTTTCGGACAGGGAGTGAAAAACTGTTTTTT; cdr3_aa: CASSFRTGSEKLFF
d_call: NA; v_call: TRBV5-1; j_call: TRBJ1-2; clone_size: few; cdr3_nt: TGCGCCAGCAGCATCGACAGTTCCGGCTATGGCTACACCTTC; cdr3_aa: CASSIDSSGYGYTF
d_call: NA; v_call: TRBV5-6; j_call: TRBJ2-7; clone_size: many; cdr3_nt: TGTGCCAGCAGCCCAGTCGGACAGAGCTCCTACGAGCAGTACTTC; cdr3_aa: CASSPVGQSSYEQYF
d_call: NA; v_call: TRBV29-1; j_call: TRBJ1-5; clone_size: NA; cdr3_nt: TGCAGCGTTGCCGGTGGGCGCAATCAGCCCCAGCATTTT; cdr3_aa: CSVAGGRNQPQHF
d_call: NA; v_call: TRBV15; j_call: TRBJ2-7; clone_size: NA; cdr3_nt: TGTGCCACCAGCAGAGAATCTGGGGTTCCCTACGAGCAGTACTTC; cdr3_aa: CATSRESGVPYEQYF
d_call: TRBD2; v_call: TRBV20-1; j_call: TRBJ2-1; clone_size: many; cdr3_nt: TGCAGTGCTAGGGATAGCGGGGGGGACTACAATGAGCAGTTCTTC; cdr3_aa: CSARDSGGDYNEQFF
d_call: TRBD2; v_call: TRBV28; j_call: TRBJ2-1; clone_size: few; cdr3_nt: TGTGCCAGCAGTGGTGCGGGGGGTTCCTACAATGAGCAGTTCTTC; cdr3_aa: CASSGAGGSYNEQFF
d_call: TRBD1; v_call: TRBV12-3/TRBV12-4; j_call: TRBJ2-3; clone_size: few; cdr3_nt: TGTGCCAGCAGTTTACAGGGGGTAGGCACAGATACGCAGTATTTT; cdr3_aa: CASSLQGVGTDTQYF
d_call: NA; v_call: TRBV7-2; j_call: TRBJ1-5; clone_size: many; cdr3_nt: TGTGCCAGCAGCTCACCACCGGGCCACAATCAGCCCCAGCATTTT; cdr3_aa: CASSSPPGHNQPQHF
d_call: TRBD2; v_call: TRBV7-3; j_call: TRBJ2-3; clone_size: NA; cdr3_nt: TGTGCCAGCGCGACTAGCGGGGGTAGCACAGATACGCAGTATTTT; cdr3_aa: CASATSGGSTDTQYF
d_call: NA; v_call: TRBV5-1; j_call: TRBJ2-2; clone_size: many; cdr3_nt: TGTGCCAGCAGCTTGGTCGGGACCGGGGAGCTGTTTTTT; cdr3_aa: CASSLVGTGELFF
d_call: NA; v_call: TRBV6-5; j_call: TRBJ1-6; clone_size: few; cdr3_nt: TGTGCCAGCAGTACCTCGGAGGGCGGGAGTTCACCCCTCCACTTT; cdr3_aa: CASSTSEGGSSPLHF
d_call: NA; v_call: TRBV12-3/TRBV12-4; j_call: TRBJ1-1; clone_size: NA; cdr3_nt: TGTGCCAGCAGTTGGTATCGTAACTCTGAAGCTTTCTTT; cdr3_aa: CASSWYRNSEAFF
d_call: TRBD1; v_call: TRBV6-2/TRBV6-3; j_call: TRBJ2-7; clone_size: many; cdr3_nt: TGTGCCAGCAGTTACGGGAGGACAGGGAGCTCCTACGAGCAGTACTTC; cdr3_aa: CASSYGRTGSSYEQYF
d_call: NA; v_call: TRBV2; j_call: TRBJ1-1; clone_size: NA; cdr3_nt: TGTGCCAGCAGTCAAAGGGGGGGTAACGCCGTGGGAGCTTTCTTT; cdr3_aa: CASSQRGGNAVGAFF
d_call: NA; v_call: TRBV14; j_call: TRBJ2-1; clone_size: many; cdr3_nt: TGTGCCAGCAGCCAAGTCGGGGGTTTCTTGAATGAGCAGTTCTTC; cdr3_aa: CASSQVGGFLNEQFF
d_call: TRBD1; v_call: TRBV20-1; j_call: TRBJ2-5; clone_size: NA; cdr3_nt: TGCAGTGCTAGAGATGGGACAGGTAGCGAGACCCAGTACTTC; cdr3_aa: CSARDGTGSETQYF
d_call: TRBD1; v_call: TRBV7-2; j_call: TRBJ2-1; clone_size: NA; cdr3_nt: TGTGCCAGCAGCCGGGACAGGGTCGCGGACAATGAGCAGTTCTTC; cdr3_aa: CASSRDRVADNEQFF
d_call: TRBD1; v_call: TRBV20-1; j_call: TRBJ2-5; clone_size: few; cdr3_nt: TGCAGTGCCCGAAGGGACAGGGGGCAGGAGACCCAGTACTTC; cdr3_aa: CSARRDRGQETQYF
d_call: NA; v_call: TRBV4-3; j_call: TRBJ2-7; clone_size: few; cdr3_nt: TGCGCCAGCAGCCAAGACTGGACAGTTTCCTACGAGCAGTACTTC; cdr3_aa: CASSQDWTVSYEQYF
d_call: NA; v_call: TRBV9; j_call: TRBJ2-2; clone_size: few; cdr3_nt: TGTGCCAGCAGCTCAAAGTCGACGGGAGTCGACACCGGGGAGCTGTTTTTT; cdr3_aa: CASSSKSTGVDTGELFF
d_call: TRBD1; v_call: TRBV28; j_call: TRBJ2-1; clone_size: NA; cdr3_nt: TGTGCCAGCAGTACTCCGGGACAGGGGGCTCGTGAGCAGTTCTTC; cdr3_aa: CASSTPGQGAREQFF
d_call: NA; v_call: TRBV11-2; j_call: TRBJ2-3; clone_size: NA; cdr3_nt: TGTGCCAGCAGCCACTTTTTCCTTTCTGGCGCAGATACGCAGTATTTT; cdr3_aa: CASSHFFLSGADTQYF
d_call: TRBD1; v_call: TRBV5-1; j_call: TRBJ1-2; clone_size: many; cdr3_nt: TGCGCCAGCAGAGAGACAGGGTCTGGGTATGGCTACACCTTC; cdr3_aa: CASRETGSGYGYTF
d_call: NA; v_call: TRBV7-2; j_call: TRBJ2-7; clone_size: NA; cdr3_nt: TGTGCCAGCAGCCGCAGGGGGACTGGGGCCTACGAGCAGTACTTC; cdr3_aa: CASSRRGTGAYEQYF
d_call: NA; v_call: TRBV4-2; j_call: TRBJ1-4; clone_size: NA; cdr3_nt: TGTGCCAGCAGCCAAGATATGTGGACAGCTAATGAAAAACTGTTTTTT; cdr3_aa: CASSQDMWTANEKLFF
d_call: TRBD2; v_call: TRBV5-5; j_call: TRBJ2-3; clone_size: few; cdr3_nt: TGTGCCAGCAGCTCGCTAGCGGGGGGCTCCAAGGATACGCAGTATTTT; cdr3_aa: CASSSLAGGSKDTQYF
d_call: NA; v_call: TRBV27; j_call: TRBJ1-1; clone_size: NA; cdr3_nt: TGTGCCAGCAGTCCAGACGGGCAAGTCATGAACACTGAAGCTTTCTTT; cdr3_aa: CASSPDGQVMNTEAFF
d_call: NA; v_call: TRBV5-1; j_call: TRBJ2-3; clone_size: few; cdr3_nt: TGCGCCAGCAGTGATCCCCGGGCCACAGATACGCAGTATTTT; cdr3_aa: CASSDPRATDTQYF
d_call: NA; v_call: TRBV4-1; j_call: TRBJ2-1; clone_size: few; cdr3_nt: TGCGCCAGCAGCCAAGGTACGGTTGGGAATGAGCAGTTCTTC; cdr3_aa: CASSQGTVGNEQFF
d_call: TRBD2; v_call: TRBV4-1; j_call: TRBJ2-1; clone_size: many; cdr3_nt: TGCGCCAGCAGCCAAGTCTTCACCAGCGGGGGGGTCGTATACAATGAGCAGTTCTTC; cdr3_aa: CASSQVFTSGGVVYNEQFF
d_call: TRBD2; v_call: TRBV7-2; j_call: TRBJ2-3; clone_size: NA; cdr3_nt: TGTGCCAGCAGCCGCCGGGTAGCGGGAGGCGCAGATACGCAGTATTTT; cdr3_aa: CASSRRVAGGADTQYF
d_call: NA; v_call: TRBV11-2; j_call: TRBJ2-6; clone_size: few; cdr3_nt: TGTGCCAGCAGCTTAGATGGACGACGTAACTCTGGGGCCAACGTCCTGACTTTC; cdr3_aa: CASSLDGRRNSGANVLTF
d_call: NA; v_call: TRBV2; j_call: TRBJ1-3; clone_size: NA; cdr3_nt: TGTGCCACCCAAACGGAAAGCAACTCTGGAAACACCATATATTTT; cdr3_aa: CATQTESNSGNTIYF
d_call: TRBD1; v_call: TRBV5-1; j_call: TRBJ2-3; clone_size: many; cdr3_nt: TGCGCCAGCAGCCCGGGACAGGCAGAAACGACGCAGTATTTT; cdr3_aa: CASSPGQAETTQYF
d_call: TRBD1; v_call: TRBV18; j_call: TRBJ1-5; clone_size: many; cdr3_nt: TGTGCCAGCTCACGGACGGGACAGGGGGGCAATCAGCCCCAGCATTTT; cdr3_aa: CASSRTGQGGNQPQHF
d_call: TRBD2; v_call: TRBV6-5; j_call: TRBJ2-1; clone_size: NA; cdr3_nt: TGTGCCAGCAGTTACTCGATTACTAGCGGTCTGAAGAATGAGCAGTTCTTC; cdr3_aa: CASSYSITSGLKNEQFF
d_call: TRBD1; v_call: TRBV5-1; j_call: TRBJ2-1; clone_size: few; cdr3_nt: TGCGCCAGCAGCTTCCGGCAGGGGGTTAGCACGCTCTCCTACAATGAGCAGTTCTTC; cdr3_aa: CASSFRQGVSTLSYNEQFF
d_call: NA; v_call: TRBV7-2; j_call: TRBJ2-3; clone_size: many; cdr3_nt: TGTGCCAGCAGCCCATCCTTCGGCACAGATACGCAGTATTTT; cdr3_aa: CASSPSFGTDTQYF
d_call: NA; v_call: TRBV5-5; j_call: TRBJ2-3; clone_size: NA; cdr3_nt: TGTGCCAGCACCATTACAGCCGATAGCACAGATACGCAGTATTTT; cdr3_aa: CASTITADSTDTQYF
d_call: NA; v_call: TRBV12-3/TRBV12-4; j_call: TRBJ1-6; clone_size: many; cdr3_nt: TGTGCCAGCAGTACCGGCAGGGAGAATTCACCCCTCCACTTT; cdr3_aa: CASSTGRENSPLHF
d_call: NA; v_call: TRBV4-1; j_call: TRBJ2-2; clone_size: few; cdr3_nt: TGCGCCAGCAGCCAAAGGTTTTCTCGCGGGTTCTTATACGCGAACACCGGGGAGCTGTTTTTT; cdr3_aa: CASSQRFSRGFLYANTGELFF
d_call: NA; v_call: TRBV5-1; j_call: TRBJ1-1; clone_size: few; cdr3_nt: TGCGCCAGCAGCTTGGAGGTCAGCAGAGGGACTGAAGCTTTCTTT; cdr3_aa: CASSLEVSRGTEAFF
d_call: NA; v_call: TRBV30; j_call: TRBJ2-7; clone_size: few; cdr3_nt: TGTGCCTGGTCTCCCCCCGTGGAGCCGGATTACGAGCAGTACTTC; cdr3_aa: CAWSPPVEPDYEQYF
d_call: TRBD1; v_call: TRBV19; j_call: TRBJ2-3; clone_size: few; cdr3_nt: TGTGCCAGTAGTAAGGACAGGCTCGGGGAAGATACGCAGTATTTT; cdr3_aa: CASSKDRLGEDTQYF
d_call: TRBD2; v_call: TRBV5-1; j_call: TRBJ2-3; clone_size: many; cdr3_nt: TGCGCCAGCCGCCGGACTAGCGATACCAGGCATACGCAGTATTTT; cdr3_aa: CASRRTSDTRHTQYF
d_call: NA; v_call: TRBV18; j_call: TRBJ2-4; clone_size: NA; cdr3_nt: TGTGCCAGCTCACCACCGGCCTCGGAAATTCAGTACTTC; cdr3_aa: CASSPPASEIQYF
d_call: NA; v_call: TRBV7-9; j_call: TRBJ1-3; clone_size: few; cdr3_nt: TGTGCCAGCAGCTTACCAGACTACTCTGGAAACACCATATATTTT; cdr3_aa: CASSLPDYSGNTIYF
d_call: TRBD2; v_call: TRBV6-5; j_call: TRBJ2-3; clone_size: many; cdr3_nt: TGTGCCAGCAGTTCCTATAGCGGGGCTAGCACAGATACGCAGTATTTT; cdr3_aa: CASSSYSGASTDTQYF
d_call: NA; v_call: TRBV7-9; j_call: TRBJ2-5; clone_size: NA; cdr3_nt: TGTGCCAGCAGCTTAAGTGGGGGCGCCCAGTACTTC; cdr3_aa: CASSLSGGAQYF